This T cell receptor (beta chain) is drawn from a study of blood T cell repertoires in COVID-19. Overall study context: From the United States, Italy and Spain came samples of acute and convalescent COVID-19. In each case, the material was cDNA or gDNA derived from T cells, B-cell-depleted T cells, or PBMCs.

The CDR3 has 15 amino acids. The germline CDR1 and CDR2 sequences are SGHDT and YYEEEE. The V gene end was trimmed by 2 bases and the J gene end by 0 bases; junction bases not matched to a gene: 1. This clone was counted at least ten times. Source study methods: It was from reference gene primer amplification that nucleated cell counts were estimated. Clones were read by immunoSEQ multiplex PCR, and TCRdb kept only the in-frame ones, dropping some. V and J calls and clone size are given by that table; D and trimming were obtained from the DNA. The sample records roughly 70,000 clones, 89% being singletons.

The gene calls are TRBV5-6 and TRBJ1-3; 8 bases map to TRBD1. The specimen sequenced was peripheral blood. This receptor was taken from an older man with acute or convalescent COVID-19. The CDR3 protein is CASSFQGASGNTIYF. CDR3 bases: TGTGCCAGCAGCTTTCAGGGGGCCTCTGGAAACACCATATATTTT.